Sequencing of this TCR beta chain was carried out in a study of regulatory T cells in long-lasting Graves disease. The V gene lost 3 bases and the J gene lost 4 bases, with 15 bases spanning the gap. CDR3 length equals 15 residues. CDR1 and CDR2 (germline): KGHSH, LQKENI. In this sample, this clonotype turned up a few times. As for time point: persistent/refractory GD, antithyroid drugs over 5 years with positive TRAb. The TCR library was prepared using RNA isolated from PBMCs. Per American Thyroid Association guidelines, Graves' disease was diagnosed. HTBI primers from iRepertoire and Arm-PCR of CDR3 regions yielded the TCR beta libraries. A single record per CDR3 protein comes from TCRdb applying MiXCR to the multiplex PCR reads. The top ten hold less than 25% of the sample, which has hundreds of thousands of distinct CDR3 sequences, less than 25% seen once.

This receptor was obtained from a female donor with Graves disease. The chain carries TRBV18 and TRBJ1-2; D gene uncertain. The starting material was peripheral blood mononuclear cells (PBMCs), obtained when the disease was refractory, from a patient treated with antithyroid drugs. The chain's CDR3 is CASSPDIISPYGYTF. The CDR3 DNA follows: TGTGCCAGCTCACCTGACATAATTTCTCCCTATGGCTACACCTTC.